The 18 T cell receptor beta chains below were found in one sample sequenced in a study of T-cell memory formation after mild COVID-19. TCRdb itself ran the 5' RACE reads through MiXCR, one entry per CDR3 protein. The top ten hold 20% to 25% of the sample, which has 250,000 to 350,000 distinct CDR3 sequences, roughly a fifth seen once. Sequencing used PBMCs or a T cell subset sorted from them (not recorded which). These receptors originate from a man aged 18 to 30 who had mild COVID-19 (a few samples of this study predate the infection). Cell type and time point are not known.

This sequence joins TRBV7-3 and TRBJ2-3; D is possibly TRBD2 (6 bases). The CDR3 has 15 residues. V shed 8 bases and J shed 1 base, with 16 bases lying between them. CDR1 and CDR2 from the germline V gene are SGHTA and FQGTGA. The CDR3 DNA reads TGTGCCAGCTCCCCGGAGGGAGGACGCACAGATACGCAGTATTTT. This sequence encodes CASSPEGGRTDTQYF.

In its sample, this clonotype was seen a few times. The chain has TRBV7-2 and TRBJ2-5; D may match TRBD1 or TRBD2 (7 bases each). Germline V gives CDR1 SGHTA, CDR2 FQGNSA. The CDR3 is made up of 15 amino acids. The V and J ends lost 2 bases and 5 bases respectively, with 15 bases between them. DNA for the CDR3: TGTGCCAGCAGCTTACAGGGGGGGAGGGCTGAGACCCAGTACTTC. It is translated as CASSLQGGRAETQYF.

This clonotype has just a few counts. This sequence joins TRBV7-3 and TRBJ2-2, with a weak D call TRBD2 (5 bases). Germline V gene sequence: CDR1 SGHTA, CDR2 FQGTGA. This CDR3 comprises 17 residues. The V end lost 4 bases, the J end lost 1 base, and 16 bases lay between the germline ends. CDR3 DNA: TGTGCCAGCAGCTCAAAAGGAGGACCGTTGAACACCGGGGAGCTGTTTTTT. Amino acids: CASSSKGGPLNTGELFF.

This clonotype has more than one count but fewer than ten. The chain carries TRBV3-1 and TRBJ2-7; D call uncertain. V was cut by 2 bases and J by 4 bases, with 9 bases left in between. Germline V gene sequence: CDR1 LGHDT, CDR2 YNNKEL (reference sequence). The CDR3 covers 13 residues. As DNA, the CDR3 is TGTGCCAGCAGCCAACAAGGGTCGTACGAGCAGTACTTC. This gives the protein CASSQQGSYEQYF.

This clonotype was detected a few times. This chain links TRBV20-1 with TRBJ2-1; 13 bases line up with TRBD2. Germline lookup yields CDR1 DFQATT and CDR2 SNEGSKA (reference sequence). Trimming took 4 bases from V and 7 from J; bases not matched to a gene: 10. CDR3 length: 16 residues. The CDR3 DNA reads as TGCAGTGCTACCCCGACTAGCGGGGGGACCGGGAATGAGCAGTTCTTC. Protein product: CSATPTSGGTGNEQFF.

This clonotype was found a few times. V gene TRBV6-5 combines with J gene TRBJ1-4; no clear D. Between the trimmed V and J ends, which lost 0 bases and 3 bases, there was a span of 11 bases. The CDR3 totals 16 residues. CDR1 is MNHEY, CDR2 SVGAGI, per germline. CDR3 amino acids: CASSYSGRWSNEKLFF. In nucleotides, the CDR3 is TGTGCCAGCAGTTACTCTGGCAGGTGGTCTAATGAAAAACTGTTTTTT.

This clonotype occurred a few times. The rearrangement links TRBV5-1 to TRBJ2-7, with 7 bases fitting TRBD2. The CDR3 is made up of 15 amino acids. V dropped 3 bases and J dropped 3; count of bases not matched to a gene: 9. Germline-derived CDR1 and CDR2 are SGHRS and YFSETQ. CDR3 amino acids: CASSSGGHGVYEQYF. For the CDR3, the DNA is TGCGCCAGCAGCTCGGGGGGTCATGGGGTCTACGAGCAGTACTTC.

The CDR3 nucleotides read TGTGCCAGCAGTTCCACCACAGGGGGCACAGATACGCAGTATTTT. This translates into CASSSTTGGTDTQYF. The chain employs TRBV27 and TRBJ2-3; 7 bases line up with TRBD1. The CDR3 has 15 residues. Losses at the gene ends were 4 bases for V and 1 base for J; bases not matched to a gene: 5. In germline, CDR1 is MNHEY, CDR2 SMNVEV (reference sequence).

This clonotype was seen a few times. V and J are TRBV19 and TRBJ2-1, with 8 bases aligning to TRBD2. Looked up from germline, CDR1 is LNHDA and CDR2 is SQIVND (reference sequence). The junction had 5 bases not matched to a gene; V was cut back by 2 bases and J by 5 bases. The CDR3 contains 15 residues. The CDR3 DNA sequence: TGTGCCAGTAGTATACCGGGACTAGGCCACAATGAGCAGTTCTTC. It specifies CASSIPGLGHNEQFF.

The CDR3 DNA is TGTGCCAGCAGCAAGCCGGGACGGGGGTTCTACGAGCAGTACGTC. It specifies CASSKPGRGFYEQYV. V gene TRBV21-1 combines with J gene TRBJ2-7; the table gives TRBD1 as D, unverified against the DNA. TRBV21-1 is noted as a pseudogene. CDR3 length: 15 amino acids.

There are a few counts of this clonotype. J is TRBJ1-6 and V is TRBV6-6; a weak D match, TRBD1 (6 bases). CDR1 is MNHNY, CDR2 SVGAGI, per germline (reference sequence). V shed 4 bases and J shed 7 bases, with 20 bases lying between them. The CDR3 runs 17 residues. This chain's CDR3 is CASSSELRGAKNSPLHF. CDR3 nucleotides: TGTGCCAGCAGTTCCGAGCTGAGGGGGGCAAAGAATTCACCCCTCCACTTT.

The chain is built from TRBV6-2 or TRBV6-3 and TRBJ1-2; unclear D gene. This CDR3 has 14 amino acids. V was pared by 8 bases and J by 4 bases, with 17 bases between. Germline V CDR1 and CDR2: MNHEY, SVGEGT. For the CDR3, the DNA is TGTGCCAGCCTTCGAGCCCGGGTATCCTATGGCTACACCTTC. Translation gives CASLRARVSYGYTF.

This clonotype showed up just a few times. V usage is TRBV4-1 and J usage is TRBJ1-6, with unresolved D. Trimming stripped 2 bases from V and 1 base from J, with 9 bases between. Germline-derived CDR1 and CDR2 are MGHRA and YSYEKL. The length of the CDR3 is 16 residues. Written as DNA, the CDR3 is TGCGCCAGCAGCCAACCCGAGGGATCCTATAATTCACCCCTCCACTTT. Its translation: CASSQPEGSYNSPLHF.

The table lists this clonotype with a few counts. The V call is TRBV6-2 or TRBV6-3, the J call TRBJ1-2; no clear D gene. This CDR3 comprises 13 residues. Trimming took 8 bases from V and 2 from J, leaving 12 bases between them. Germline loops: CDR1 MNHEY, CDR2 SVGEGT. The CDR3 DNA reads TGTGCCAGCTCAACGACCGAGAACTATGGCTACACCTTC. Translating gives CASSTTENYGYTF.

V gene TRBV12-3 or TRBV12-4 combines with J gene TRBJ1-2, with D possibly TRBD1 on 5 matching bases. Trimming shortened V by 4 bases and J by 3 bases, and 9 bases separated the two germline ends. CDR3 length: 13 residues. In nucleotides, the CDR3 is TGTGCCAGCAGTTGGGTCAGGGACTATGGCTACACCTTC. It encodes CASSWVRDYGYTF.

This clonotype was picked up many times. The chain couples TRBV5-8 to TRBJ2-1; 8 bases are shared with TRBD2. Germline V gene lookup returns CDR1 SGHTS and CDR2 YDEGEE. The length of the CDR3 is 15 residues. V dropped 2 bases and J dropped 0; count of bases not matched to a gene: 1. CDR3 in DNA: TGTGCCAGCAGCTTAAGCGGGGGCTCCTACAATGAGCAGTTCTTC. It translates to CASSLSGGSYNEQFF.

This clonotype was picked up a small number of times. The rearrangement links TRBV29-1 to TRBJ2-3; 10 nucleotides match TRBD2. The CDR3 loop spans 14 amino acids. CDR1 and CDR2 (germline): SQVTM, ANQGSEA. V lost 6 bases, J lost 3 bases, and 6 bases stayed unmatched. CDR3 coding DNA: TGCAGCGTACCCGGACTAGCGGATACAGATACGCAGTATTTT. Translating gives CSVPGLADTDTQYF.

The rearrangement uses TRBV18 and TRBJ1-1; D ambiguous. Germline CDR1 KGHSH, CDR2 LQKENI. Trimming shortened V by 1 base and J by 1 base, and 10 bases separated the two germline ends. The CDR3 has 15 amino acids. The CDR3 DNA reads as TGTGCCAGCTCACCACAGGCCGGAAGGAACACTGAAGCTTTCTTT. Residues: CASSPQAGRNTEAFF.